Shown below are 23 T cell receptor beta chains from a single sample sequenced in a study of T cell responses to AZD1222 COVID-19 vaccine. Profiling relied on immunoSEQ multiplex PCR, and the TCRdb table lists in-frame clones only, not all of them. The profile covers over 130,000 clones, with roughly 88% appearing a single time and approximately 1.6% taken by the ten largest. This specimen consisted of peripheral blood, obtained 28 days after the second AZD1222 dose. These TCRs come from an adult who received the AZD1222 COVID-19 vaccine.

This chain links TRBV5-4 with TRBJ1-1; D might be TRBD1 (5 bases). This CDR3 contains 15 residues. The germline gives CDR1 SGHNT, CDR2 YYREEE (reference sequence). Trimming shortened V by 4 bases and J by 3 bases, and 16 bases separated the two germline ends. CDR3 residues: CASSPVTGGDTEAFF. The CDR3 region has the DNA TGTGCCAGCAGCCCCGTCACAGGCGGGGACACTGAAGCTTTCTTT. Full variable domain (missing parts from reference TRBV5-4 and TRBJ1-1): ETGVTQSPTHLIKTRGQQVTLRCSSQSGHNTVSWYQQALGQGPQFIFQYYREEENGRGNFPPRFSGLQFPNYSSELNVNALELDDSALYLCASSPVTGGDTEAFFGQGTRLTVV.

The chain combines TRBV11-2 with TRBJ2-1, with TRBD1 matching 8 bases. The V and J ends lost 3 bases and 5 bases, in that order; junction bases with no gene match: 3. The germline CDR1 and CDR2 sequences are SGHAT and FQNNGV. This CDR3 is built from 14 residues. The CDR3 bases are TGTGCCAGCAGCTTGCGACAGGGGCACAATGAGCAGTTCTTC. It yields the protein CASSLRQGHNEQFF.

J is TRBJ1-4 and V is TRBV3-1 (or the pseudogene TRBV3-2), with TRBD1 as a possible D gene (5 bases). The CDR3 totals 16 residues. The V gene's germline CDR1 is LGHDT and CDR2 YNNKEL (reference sequence). V lost 2 bases, J lost 5 bases, and 15 bases lay in between. Here the CDR3 reads CASSQSRTSWNEKLFF. The CDR3 DNA is TGTGCCAGCAGCCAAAGCAGGACATCTTGGAATGAAAAACTGTTTTTT.

The chain combines TRBV11-3 with TRBJ2-1, with 11 nucleotides matching TRBD2. CDR1 SGHNT and CDR2 YENEEA come from the germline V gene. This CDR3 has 18 amino acids. Trimming at V came to 3 bases and at J to 7 bases, leaving 14 bases not matched to a gene. The CDR3 bases are TGTGCCAGCAGCTTTGGGCTAGCGGGGGGCGGGAGTATGAATGAGCAGTTCTTC. Amino acids: CASSFGLAGGGSMNEQFF.

This clone has only one observation. The rearrangement joins TRBV27 to TRBJ2-7; 11 bases line up with TRBD2. Germline V lookup: CDR1 MNHEY, CDR2 SMNVEV (reference sequence). The CDR3 runs 17 residues. The ends lost 5 bases at V and 0 bases at J; junction bases unmatched: 9. The CDR3 sequence is CASSPVSGGVSSYEQYV. CDR3 DNA sequence: TGTGCCAGCAGTCCCGTTAGCGGGGGGGTCAGCTCCTACGAGCAGTACGTC.

This clone was seen only a few times. The rearrangement uses TRBV7-2 and TRBJ1-5, with D possibly being TRBD1 (5 bases). V was shortened by 5 bases and J by 5 bases, with 10 bases between the two germline ends. CDR1 is SGHTA and CDR2 is FQGNSA in the germline V gene. The CDR3 runs 13 residues. DNA of the CDR3: TGTGCCAGCAGCCCCGACAGTTATCAGCCCCAGCATTTT. Translated: CASSPDSYQPQHF.

As regards this clone: The sample holds other DNA sequences that translate to the same CDR3. This chain links TRBV11-2 with TRBJ1-1; the D is unclear. The CDR3 contains 13 residues. Germline V lookup: CDR1 SGHAT, CDR2 FQNNGV. Trimming stripped 1 base from V and 2 bases from J, with 5 bases between. The CDR3 nucleotides read TGTGCCAGCAGCTTAGGCCAAAACACTGAAGCTTTCTTT. Translated: CASSLGQNTEAFF.

The J gene is TRBJ1-6, the V gene TRBV30; D perhaps matches TRBD1 (5 bases). In germline, CDR1 is GTSNPN, CDR2 SVGIG (reference sequence). V was trimmed by 2 bases and J by 10 bases, leaving 18 bases between them. CDR3 length: 15 amino acids. The CDR3 DNA sequence: TGTGCCTGGAGTCCTCCGGGACTTCAGGACTCACCCCTCCACTTT. Translating gives CAWSPPGLQDSPLHF.

The V gene is TRBV7-2, the J gene TRBJ2-5, with 8 bases lining up with TRBD1. With V trimmed by 2 bases and J by 5 bases, 7 bases remained unmatched. The germline CDR1 and CDR2 sequences are SGHTA and FQGNSA. The CDR3 length is 15 residues. The CDR3 DNA is TGTGCCAGCAGCTTATTCGCAGGGGGCGGGGAGACCCAGTACTTC. This sequence encodes CASSLFAGGGETQYF.

The rearrangement links TRBV9 to TRBJ1-5; 7 nucleotides line up with TRBD1. In germline, CDR1 is SGDLS, CDR2 YYNGEE. V gave up 1 base and J gave up 3 bases; unmatched junction bases: 4. CDR3 size: 15 residues. The CDR3 is CASSVSGGDNQPQHF. CDR3 bases: TGTGCCAGCAGCGTATCAGGGGGTGACAATCAGCCCCAGCATTTT.

The rearrangement uses TRBV18 and TRBJ1-3; tentative D call: TRBD1 (5 bases). CDR1 KGHSH and CDR2 LQKENI come from the germline V gene. The CDR3 runs 14 residues. Trimming removed 3 bases from V and 7 bases from J, with 13 bases in between. The CDR3 sequence: CASSPSGQVNTIYF. For the CDR3, the DNA is TGTGCCAGCTCACCTTCTGGACAAGTGAACACCATATATTTT.

The chain combines TRBV4-1 with TRBJ1-5; 9 bases line up with TRBD1. There are 16 residues in the CDR3. V trimming: 4 bases; J trimming: 4 bases; junction bases outside the gene matches: 8. Germline-derived CDR1 and CDR2 are MGHRA and YSYEKL. CDR3 DNA: TGCGCCAGCAGCCCTACCCCGGGACAGGGTAATCAGCCCCAGCATTTT. It specifies CASSPTPGQGNQPQHF.

The gene calls are TRBV29-1 and TRBJ2-5; D possibly corresponds to TRBD1 (5 bases). With 4 bases removed from V and 5 bases from J, the gap between germline ends came to 11 bases. Per the germline V gene, CDR1 is SQVTM and CDR2 is ANQGSEA. The length of the CDR3 is 12 residues. In DNA form, the CDR3 reads TGCAGCGTTGTTCAGGGCGGCGAGACCCAGTACTTC. Protein: CSVVQGGETQYF.

This clone came up once. This sequence joins TRBV11-2 and TRBJ2-2; D ambiguous. CDR1 and CDR2 (germline): SGHAT, FQNNGV. This CDR3 region has 13 residues. With 2 bases removed from V and 6 bases from J, the gap between germline ends came to 7 bases. The CDR3 DNA follows: TGTGCCAGCAGCTTAAAGAGCGCCGGGGAGCTGTTTTTT. Translation: CASSLKSAGELFF.

This chain connects TRBV2 to TRBJ1-4; no reliable D call. The CDR3 extends over 14 amino acids. Germline CDR1 SNHLY, CDR2 FYNNEI. Trimming pared 4 bases from V and 3 bases from J, leaving 9 bases between. CDR3 protein: CASSVDSANEKLFF. The CDR3 DNA follows: TGTGCCAGCAGTGTTGATTCTGCTAATGAAAAACTGTTTTTT.

The chain combines TRBV6-5 with TRBJ1-2, with 10 nucleotides matching TRBD1. The trim removed 6 bases at V and 5 bases at J, leaving 3 bases unmatched. Germline lookup yields CDR1 MNHEY and CDR2 SVGAGI. The length of the CDR3 is 13 residues. CDR3 in amino acids: CASSPDRGYGYTF. The CDR3 DNA follows: TGTGCCAGCAGCCCGGACAGGGGGTATGGCTACACCTTC.

The chain recombines TRBV6-5 with TRBJ2-5, with 11 bases matching TRBD2. The CDR3 is 15 residues long. V trimming: 7 bases; J trimming: 2 bases; junction bases outside the gene matches: 6. Germline CDR1 is MNHEY and CDR2 is SVGAGI. CDR3 region: CASKKLAGGQETQYF. CDR3 sequence (DNA): TGTGCCAGCAAGAAGTTAGCGGGGGGGCAAGAGACCCAGTACTTC.

The rearrangement joins TRBV6-5 to TRBJ1-2, with a tentative D call TRBD1 (5 bases). With 6 bases removed from V and 7 bases from J, the gap between germline ends came to 12 bases. The CDR3 runs 12 residues. Germline CDR1 reads MNHEY; CDR2 reads SVGAGI. The CDR3 loop reads CASSLSGTGYTF. The CDR3 nucleotides are TGTGCCAGCAGCCTTTCAGGGACTGGCTACACCTTC.

The V gene is TRBV6-1, the J gene TRBJ1-5; D is possibly TRBD1 (5 bases). In germline, CDR1 is MNHNS, CDR2 SASEGT. Trimming stripped 1 base from V and 4 bases from J, with 11 bases between. The CDR3 length is 15 residues. This CDR3 reads CASSEEGLRNQPQHF. The DNA for the CDR3 is TGTGCCAGCAGTGAAGAGGGACTGCGGAATCAGCCCCAGCATTTT.

The rearrangement joins TRBV7-9 to TRBJ2-5, with 10 positions matching TRBD2. Germline values: CDR1 SEHNR, CDR2 FQNEAQ (reference sequence). V lost 5 bases to trimming and J lost 1 base; unmatched junction nucleotides: 10. The CDR3 runs to 17 residues. CDR3 bases: TGTGCCAGCAGCCCGGGCTTTAGCGGGGGGATCCAAGAGACCCAGTACTTC. Translating gives CASSPGFSGGIQETQYF.

The J gene is TRBJ1-2, the V gene TRBV2, with D uncertain. The V gene lost 3 bases and the J gene lost 3 bases, with 17 bases spanning the gap. The CDR3 length is 16 residues. Looked up from germline, CDR1 is SNHLY and CDR2 is FYNNEI. CDR3 nucleotides: TGTGCCAGCAGTGATTACCCGGCTAGCCCCTACTATGGCTACACCTTC. Encoded protein: CASSDYPASPYYGYTF.

The chain links TRBV30 to TRBJ2-1, with TRBD2 identical over 13 bases. Trimming at V came to 3 bases and at J to 9 bases, leaving 5 bases not matched to a gene. The V gene's germline CDR1 is GTSNPN and CDR2 SVGIG (reference sequence). The CDR3 has 14 amino acids. The CDR3 here is CAWRLAGGLFEQFF. DNA for the CDR3: TGTGCCTGGAGACTAGCGGGGGGGCTTTTTGAGCAGTTCTTC.

This sequence joins TRBV29-1 and TRBJ2-2; 8 nucleotides agree with TRBD1. The J segment lost 1 base and the V segment lost 7 bases, leaving 5 bases of the junction unmatched. CDR3 length equals 14 residues. The germline V gene encodes CDR1 SQVTM and CDR2 ANQGSEA. The CDR3 DNA follows: TGCAGCGCCTACAGGGGGTGGAACACCGGGGAGCTGTTTTTT. It is translated as CSAYRGWNTGELFF.